Below, 10 T cell receptor beta chains from the same sample are listed, as sequenced in a study of blood T cell repertoires in COVID-19. Clones were read by immunoSEQ multiplex PCR, and TCRdb kept only the in-frame ones, dropping some. The table records 410,000 or so clones, 75% to 90% of them present only once. Sequences were obtained from peripheral blood. These receptors all stem from a woman aged 40 to 50 with COVID-19, enrolled during active disease.

This sequence joins TRBV30 and TRBJ2-1, with D tentatively TRBD1 (6 bases). The length of the CDR3 is 12 residues. The V and J ends lost 1 base and 8 bases respectively, with 9 bases between them. Per germline, CDR1 GTSNPN and CDR2 SVGIG (reference sequence). The CDR3 loop is CAWSEQGHEQFF. CDR3 nucleotide sequence: TGTGCCTGGAGTGAACAGGGACATGAGCAGTTCTTC.

This clone was found once. This chain connects TRBV27 to TRBJ2-1, with TRBD2 matching over 13 bases. The CDR3 consists of 15 residues. V trimming: 7 bases; J trimming: 8 bases; junction bases outside the gene matches: 8. Germline values: CDR1 MNHEY, CDR2 SMNVEV (reference sequence). CDR3 DNA sequence: TGTGCCAGCATCAAGGGACTAGCGGGAATCTATGAGCAGTTCTTC. As protein: CASIKGLAGIYEQFF.

The CDR3 region has the DNA TGTGCCAGCAGTTACGACAGGATTTATGGCTACACCTTC. This sequence encodes CASSYDRIYGYTF. V gene TRBV6-2 or TRBV6-3 combines with J gene TRBJ1-2; possible D gene TRBD1, 6 bases. The germline V and J ends were trimmed by 2 bases and 5 bases, with 9 bases remaining between them. Germline CDR1 and CDR2: MNHEY and SVGEGT. The CDR3 runs 13 residues.

This rearrangement joins TRBV7-2 to TRBJ1-5; 12 nucleotides agree with TRBD1. Germline V gene lookup returns CDR1 SGHTA and CDR2 FQGNSA. After removal of 5 bases from V and 5 bases from J, the junction contained 13 bases not matched to a gene. The CDR3 extends over 18 amino acids. This CDR3 reads CASSPRGGTGGAHQPQHF. The CDR3 bases are TGTGCCAGCAGCCCTAGGGGGGGGACAGGGGGCGCGCATCAGCCCCAGCATTTT.

The rearrangement uses TRBV27 and TRBJ1-5, with unresolved D. V lost 3 bases and J 4 bases, leaving 7 bases between the germline ends. In germline, CDR1 is MNHEY, CDR2 SMNVEV (reference sequence). This CDR3 has 13 residues. In DNA, the CDR3 is TGTGCCAGCAGTTTGGCAGGAAATCAGCCCCAGCATTTT. Translated, it gives CASSLAGNQPQHF.

This chain links TRBV5-4 with TRBJ1-1; unclear D gene. Germline-derived CDR1 and CDR2 are SGHNT and YYREEE (reference sequence). Trimming took 4 bases from V and 1 from J, leaving 11 bases between them. The CDR3 consists of 14 residues. As DNA, the CDR3 is TGTGCCAGCAGCCCGGACGGAGGGAACACTGAAGCTTTCTTT. Protein sequence: CASSPDGGNTEAFF.

This CDR3 reads CATERENQPQHF. CDR3 nucleotides: TGTGCCACTGAGAGGGAGAATCAGCCCCAGCATTTT. V usage is TRBV19 and J usage is TRBJ1-5; D call uncertain. The CDR3 is 12 amino acids. From germline, CDR1 is LNHDA and CDR2 SQIVND (reference sequence). V was cut by 10 bases and J by 4 bases, with 11 bases left in between.

V and J are TRBV25-1 and TRBJ2-7; TRBD2 matches at 10 bases. CDR3 length: 16 amino acids. Germline CDR1 MGHDK, CDR2 SYGVNS. J lost 2 bases, V lost 6 bases, and 10 bases had no gene match. In nucleotides, the CDR3 is TGTGCCAGCAGACAAACAACTAGCGGGGTCCCCTACGAGCAGTACTTC. It translates to CASRQTTSGVPYEQYF.

CDR3 loop: CASSPQSGLVMYGYTF. CDR3 in DNA: TGTGCCAGCTCACCACAGTCAGGGTTGGTAATGTATGGCTACACCTTC. The chain uses TRBV18 and TRBJ1-2; weak D call: TRBD1 (5 bases). The CDR3 is made up of 16 amino acids. V shed 1 base and J shed 5 bases, with 17 bases lying between them. Germline V gene sequence: CDR1 KGHSH, CDR2 LQKENI.

This chain joins TRBV28 and TRBJ1-2, with TRBD1 matching 7 bases. V was pared by 6 bases and J by 4 bases, with 11 bases of the junction left unmatched. This CDR3 is built from 15 residues. Germline lookup yields CDR1 MDHEN and CDR2 SYDVKM. Here the CDR3 reads CASSTTRQGLYGYTF. The CDR3 DNA follows: TGTGCCAGCAGCACAACCCGACAGGGTCTCTATGGCTACACCTTC.